This T cell receptor (beta chain) is from a study of T cell responses to AZD1222 COVID-19 vaccine. Broader study findings: The donor group comprised mostly white British people and more females; the analysis possibly underestimated clonal diversity. Vaccine-associated CD4 TCRs ranged over spike, dominating at 160-218 and 743-854. Only 5 or 6 people who got AZD1222 tested seropositive at baseline.

Notes on this clone: Its antigen remains unidentified.

The protocol was immunoSEQ multiplex PCR, while the TCRdb copy is restricted to in-frame clones and leaves out a portion. This table has fewer than 130,000 clones, roughly 90% appearing once. The V and J ends lost 3 bases and 9 bases respectively, with 18 bases between them. The CDR3 sequence is 15 residues long. The germline gives CDR1 ENHRY, CDR2 SYGVKD. The TCR sequence derives from an adult in good health. Sequencing was performed on peripheral blood, taken on day 0 of AZD1222 vaccination. V gene TRBV10-3 combines with J gene TRBJ1-5, with a possible D match to TRBD1 (6 bases). The CDR3 sequence: CAISEPGSRGGPQHF. The DNA of the CDR3 is TGTGCCATCAGTGAACCAGGGTCCAGGGGAGGGCCCCAGCATTTT.